What follows are 32 T cell receptor beta chains derived from one specimen sequenced in a study of cytomegalovirus exposure and HLA in healthy donors. PCR used 60 Vbeta primers and 13 Jbeta primers. The repertoire was sequenced with immunoSEQ multiplex PCR; TCRdb's copy has only in-frame clones and lacks some. The data show 70,000 to 95,000 clones, about 75% seen once. The sample consisted of PBMCs. These receptors all come from a man aged 40-50 years in good health and CMV-seronegative.

The gene calls are TRBV6-5 and TRBJ1-6; 9 bases map to TRBD1. The J segment lost 7 bases and the V segment lost 5 bases, leaving 6 bases of the junction unmatched. There are 15 residues in the CDR3. Germline lookup yields CDR1 MNHEY and CDR2 SVGAGI. CDR3 nucleotides: TGTGCCAGCAGTAACAGGGGGCTTTGGAATTCACCCCTCCACTTT. Translating gives CASSNRGLWNSPLHF.

Notes on this clone: This sample includes further DNA sequences coding for the same CDR3. The V and J genes are TRBV5-1 and TRBJ2-7; 7 bases agree with TRBD2. There are 12 residues in the CDR3. Germline lookup yields CDR1 SGHRS and CDR2 YFSETQ. Losses at the gene ends were 0 bases for V and 7 bases for J; bases not matched to a gene: 1. CDR3 amino acids: CASSLGGGEQYF. CDR3 sequence (DNA): TGCGCCAGCAGCTTGGGGGGAGGGGAGCAGTACTTC.

V is TRBV29-1 and J is TRBJ1-1, with a tentative D call TRBD1 (5 bases). The germline V and J ends were trimmed by 3 bases and 8 bases, with 7 bases remaining between them. This CDR3 has 10 amino acids. CDR1 is SQVTM, CDR2 ANQGSEA, per germline. DNA for the CDR3: TGCAGCGTTGAGGCAGGGGAAGCTTTCTTT. Protein sequence: CSVEAGEAFF. Combining the CDR3 with reference TRBV29-1 and TRBJ1-1 gives the whole variable domain SAVISQKPSRDICQRGTSLTIQCQVDSQVTMMFWYRQQPGQSLTLIATANQGSEATYESGFVIDKFPISRPNLTFSTLTVSNMSPEDSSIYLCSVEAGEAFFGQGTRLTVV.

V usage is TRBV9 and J usage is TRBJ1-1, with D unresolved. The V end was cut by 3 bases, the J end by 1 base, with 7 bases between. The CDR3 spans 13 residues. Germline V CDR1 and CDR2: SGDLS, YYNGEE. CDR3 DNA sequence: TGTGCCAGCAGCGCCACATGGAACACTGAAGCTTTCTTT. Protein sequence: CASSATWNTEAFF. Using reference TRBV9 and TRBJ1-1 for the parts outside the CDR3, the full variable domain is DSGVTQTPKHLITATGQRVTLRCSPRSGDLSVYWYQQSLDQGLQFLIQYYNGEERAKGNILERFSAQQFPDLHSELNLSSLELGDSALYFCASSATWNTEAFFGQGTRLTVV.

The chain combines TRBV28 with TRBJ1-2; D is unclear. This CDR3 spans 14 amino acids. The germline V gene has CDR1 MDHEN and CDR2 SYDVKM. V gave up 6 bases and J gave up 5 bases, with 16 bases separating them. CDR3 loop: CASRYPVTPYGYTF. CDR3 DNA sequence: TGTGCCAGCAGATACCCGGTGACACCGTATGGCTACACCTTC.

This chain connects TRBV7-9 to TRBJ2-2; TRBD1 agrees at 12 bases. Germline V lookup: CDR1 SEHNR, CDR2 FQNEAQ (reference sequence). The length of the CDR3 is 18 residues. V was pared by 6 bases and J by 3 bases, with 11 bases of the junction left unmatched. CDR3 coding DNA: TGTGCCAGCAGACCTAAGGAGGGACAGGGGGCGTACACCGGGGAGCTGTTTTTT. It encodes CASRPKEGQGAYTGELFF.

The chain recombines TRBV5-6 with TRBJ1-5; the D is unclear. The CDR3 has 15 residues. CDR1 is SGHDT and CDR2 is YYEEEE in the germline V gene. V shed 0 bases and J shed 4 bases, with 11 bases lying between them. DNA for the CDR3: TGTGCCAGCAGCTTGGGGGTTGTCGGGAATCAGCCCCAGCATTTT. This encodes CASSLGVVGNQPQHF.

This sequence joins TRBV6-5 and TRBJ2-4, with unresolved D. Between the trimmed V and J ends, which lost 4 bases and 0 bases, there was a span of 7 bases. The CDR3 is 14 residues long. The germline CDR1 and CDR2 sequences are MNHEY and SVGAGI. For the CDR3, the DNA is TGTGCCAGCAGTTCCGCGGTAGCCAAAAACATTCAGTACTTC. Its translation is CASSSAVAKNIQYF.

The chain carries TRBV29-1 and TRBJ2-5; D gene unclear. Germline CDR1 and CDR2: SQVTM and ANQGSEA. Deletions cut 4 bases from V and 0 bases from J, with 15 bases between. The CDR3 is 15 amino acids. Here the CDR3 DNA reads TGCAGCGTTGCCGGTGGGCCGCTGTACCAAGAGACCCAGTACTTC. It translates to CSVAGGPLYQETQYF.

This clone was observed a single time. The gene calls are TRBV28 and TRBJ1-3, with D possibly TRBD1 on 6 matching bases. V was cut by 8 bases and J by 5 bases, with 13 bases left in between. Germline V gene lookup returns CDR1 MDHEN and CDR2 SYDVKM. The length of the CDR3 is 13 residues. DNA for the CDR3: TGTGCCAGCTTCGACAGGACCCGAAACACCATATATTTT. Translation: CASFDRTRNTIYF.

As for this clone: The same CDR3 also results from other DNA sequences found in this sample. This sequence joins TRBV5-1 and TRBJ1-5, with a possible D match to TRBD1 (5 bases). The CDR3 has 15 residues. The ends were cut back, 0 bases at V and 4 bases at J, with 11 bases in the middle. Germline assignment: CDR1 SGHRS and CDR2 YFSETQ. The CDR3 DNA reads TGCGCCAGCAGCTTGGTGGGGGGTAGGAATCAGCCCCAGCATTTT. Translation gives CASSLVGGRNQPQHF.

The chain employs TRBV7-9 and TRBJ1-1; possible D gene TRBD1, 6 bases. V was shortened by 4 bases and J by 5 bases, with 14 bases between the two germline ends. CDR1 SEHNR and CDR2 FQNEAQ come from the germline V gene (reference sequence). The CDR3 totals 14 residues. The CDR3 nucleotides read TGTGCCAGCAGCTCCACCGGGACAAGGACTGAAGCTTTCTTT. This sequence encodes CASSSTGTRTEAFF.

This clone was seen more than once but under ten times. The chain links TRBV7-2 to TRBJ1-1, with D possibly matching TRBD1 (6 bases). The V gene lost 5 bases and the J gene lost 4 bases, with 14 bases spanning the gap. The CDR3 has 14 amino acids. CDR1 and CDR2 from the germline V gene are SGHTA and FQGNSA. This chain's CDR3 is CASSTSRGSTEAFF. The CDR3 DNA reads TGTGCCAGCAGCACCAGCAGGGGAAGCACTGAAGCTTTCTTT.

Written as DNA, the CDR3 is TGTGCCAGCAGCTTGTCCCCAGACAATCAGCCCCAGCATTTT. This encodes CASSLSPDNQPQHF. The chain joins TRBV5-6 to TRBJ1-5; no clear D. Germline V lookup: CDR1 SGHDT, CDR2 YYEEEE. V was clipped by 1 base and J by 3 bases, with 8 bases between them. The CDR3 is 14 amino acids.

The rearrangement links TRBV27 to TRBJ2-7, with TRBD2 identical over 15 bases. The V gene's germline CDR1 is MNHEY and CDR2 SMNVEV (reference sequence). The V gene end was trimmed by 10 bases and the J gene end by 9 bases; junction bases not matched to a gene: 16. The CDR3 spans 16 residues. CDR3 DNA sequence: TGTGCCACCAAAGGACTAGCGGGAGGGCCATGGGGCGGGCAGTACTTC. Translation: CATKGLAGGPWGGQYF.

This clone was observed once. The rearrangement links TRBV7-2 to TRBJ2-7, with D possibly being TRBD1 (5 bases). The CDR3 length is 15 residues. V dropped 5 bases and J dropped 3 bases, with 17 bases sitting between them. CDR1 and CDR2 (germline): SGHTA, FQGNSA. The CDR3 sequence: CASSPGPRALYEQYF. The DNA of the CDR3 is TGTGCCAGCAGCCCCGGGCCCAGGGCTCTCTACGAGCAGTACTTC.

This clone turned up a few times. The chain employs TRBV10-3 and TRBJ1-1; TRBD1 might be the D (5 bases). The CDR3 length is 13 residues. V was trimmed by 6 bases and J by 1 base, leaving 9 bases between them. Germline V gene data show CDR1 as ENHRY and CDR2 as SYGVKD. In DNA form, the CDR3 reads TGTGCCATCAGGGAAACAGGGAACACTGAAGCTTTCTTT. Its protein product is CAIRETGNTEAFF.

This sequence joins TRBV30 and TRBJ1-2; D is possibly TRBD1 (5 bases). The V end lost 4 bases, the J end lost 5 bases, and 11 bases lay between the germline ends. Germline CDR1 reads GTSNPN; CDR2 reads SVGIG (reference sequence). CDR3 length equals 12 residues. Here the CDR3 reads CAWTGGRYGYTF. The CDR3 DNA follows: TGTGCCTGGACCGGGGGGAGATATGGCTACACCTTC.

This clone was counted a few times. The CDR3 bases are TGTGCCAGCTCACCACCGGGTGCGAGGGCTGAAGCTTTCTTT. Its protein is CASSPPGARAEAFF. The rearrangement joins TRBV18 to TRBJ1-1; D remains ambiguous. Germline CDR1 KGHSH, CDR2 LQKENI. The CDR3 is 14 residues long. Trimming took 0 bases from V and 6 from J, leaving 11 bases between them. The complete variable domain, with remaining parts taken from reference TRBV18 and TRBJ1-1, reads NAGVMQNPRHLVRRRGQEARLRCSPMKGHSHVYWYRQLPEEGLKFMVYLQKENIIDESGMPKERFSAEFPKEGPSILRIQQVVRGDSAAYFCASSPPGARAEAFFGQGTRLTVV.

This chain links TRBV9 with TRBJ1-2; a weak D match, TRBD1 (5 bases). Germline-derived CDR1 and CDR2 are SGDLS and YYNGEE. Trimming removed 5 bases from V and 0 bases from J, with 14 bases in between. The CDR3 has 15 residues. CDR3 coding DNA: TGTGCCAGCAGTCGTCCCGGGGGACCTAACTATGGCTACACCTTC. The encoded protein is CASSRPGGPNYGYTF. Supplemented by reference TRBV9 and TRBJ1-2, the full variable domain reads DSGVTQTPKHLITATGQRVTLRCSPRSGDLSVYWYQQSLDQGLQFLIQYYNGEERAKGNILERFSAQQFPDLHSELNLSSLELGDSALYFCASSRPGGPNYGYTFGSGTRLTVV.

The chain combines TRBV10-2 with TRBJ1-1; TRBD1 matches at 9 bases. The CDR3 runs to 13 residues. With V trimmed by 6 bases and J by 3 bases, 2 bases remained unmatched. CDR1 is WSHSY and CDR2 is SAAADI in the germline V gene. Here the CDR3 DNA reads TGCGCCAGCAGATGGGACAGGGACACTGAAGCTTTCTTT. Translated, it gives CASRWDRDTEAFF.

The chain carries TRBV19 and TRBJ1-4; tentatively, D is TRBD1 (6 bases). CDR1 and CDR2 from the germline V gene are LNHDA and SQIVND (reference sequence). Trimming pared 6 bases from V and 8 bases from J, leaving 19 bases between. This CDR3 contains 15 residues. The CDR3 DNA follows: TGTGCCAGTAGCCCCGGCAGGGGTTCATGGGAAAAACTGTTTTTT. The encoded protein is CASSPGRGSWEKLFF.

The chain couples TRBV6-5 to TRBJ2-7; 11 nucleotides match TRBD2. The CDR3 loop spans 15 amino acids. Germline V gene data show CDR1 as MNHEY and CDR2 as SVGAGI. V dropped 2 bases and J dropped 3; count of bases not matched to a gene: 3. The CDR3 spells CASSYELAGDYEQYF. The CDR3 DNA reads TGTGCCAGCAGTTACGAACTAGCGGGAGACTACGAGCAGTACTTC.

The chain couples TRBV19 to TRBJ2-7; possible D gene TRBD1, 6 bases. The CDR3 contains 19 residues. Germline assignment: CDR1 LNHDA and CDR2 SQIVND (reference sequence). V shed 0 bases and J shed 2 bases, with 23 bases lying between them. The CDR3 protein is CASSIDDGGRTGPAYEQYF. In DNA, the CDR3 is TGTGCCAGTAGTATAGATGATGGGGGCCGCACAGGGCCGGCCTACGAGCAGTACTTC.

This clone was seen only a few times. The DNA for the CDR3 is TGTGCCAGCAGGGCCGGGACAGGAGGTACCTACGAGCAGTACTTC. Residues: CASRAGTGGTYEQYF. The chain carries TRBV6-1 and TRBJ2-7, with 8 bases lining up with TRBD1. The germline gives CDR1 MNHNS, CDR2 SASEGT. The CDR3 covers 15 residues. Trimming took 6 bases from V and 2 from J; bases not matched to a gene: 9.

The rearrangement uses TRBV7-3 and TRBJ2-3, with D tentatively TRBD2 (6 bases). The V end was cut by 3 bases, the J end by 0 bases, with 22 bases between. Germline V gene data show CDR1 as SGHTA and CDR2 as FQGTGA. The CDR3 sequence is 19 residues long. CDR3: CASSLGLTRQSPSTDTQYF. In nucleotides, the CDR3 is TGTGCCAGCAGCTTGGGACTGACGAGACAGTCGCCTAGCACAGATACGCAGTATTTT.

The chain is built from TRBV10-1 and TRBJ2-2, with 11 bases fitting TRBD1. J gave up 6 bases and V 5 bases, and 2 bases lay outside the gene matches. In germline, CDR1 is WNHNN, CDR2 SYGVQD (reference sequence). The CDR3 consists of 14 residues. The CDR3 nucleotides read TGCGCCAGCAGTTCGGGACAGGGGGCCGGGGAGCTGTTTTTT. The encoded protein is CASSSGQGAGELFF.

This clone was seen once. The V call is TRBV6-4, the J call TRBJ1-1; D possibly corresponds to TRBD1 (5 bases). V lost 4 bases and J 1 base, leaving 7 bases between the germline ends. Germline V gene lookup returns CDR1 MRHNA and CDR2 SNTAGT. There are 13 residues in the CDR3. CDR3 sequence: CASSATANTEAFF. DNA for the CDR3: TGTGCCAGCAGTGCGACAGCGAACACTGAAGCTTTCTTT.

This sequence joins TRBV7-9 and TRBJ2-5, with 10 bases fitting TRBD2. Trimming cost V 1 base and J 2 bases; bases outside gene matches: 13. The length of the CDR3 is 19 residues. The germline V gene encodes CDR1 SEHNR and CDR2 FQNEAQ (reference sequence). CDR3 DNA: TGTGCCAGCAGCTTAGAGCTAGCGGGGGCCCAGCCCCCTCAAGAGACCCAGTACTTC. It yields the protein CASSLELAGAQPPQETQYF. Using reference TRBV7-9 and TRBJ2-5 for the parts outside the CDR3, the full variable domain is DTGVSQNPRHKITKRGQNVTFRCDPISEHNRLYWYRQTLGQGPEFLTYFQNEAQLEKSRLLSDRFSAERPKGSFSTLEIQRTEQGDSAMYLCASSLELAGAQPPQETQYFGPGTRLLVL.

This rearrangement joins TRBV18 to TRBJ1-1; D gene uncertain. CDR3 length equals 13 residues. Germline assignment: CDR1 KGHSH and CDR2 LQKENI. V shed 3 bases and J shed 0 bases, with 5 bases lying between them. The CDR3 DNA sequence: TGTGCCAGCTCACCTTCAGTGAACACTGAAGCTTTCTTT. It yields the protein CASSPSVNTEAFF.

This chain joins TRBV19 and TRBJ1-5; TRBD1 agrees at 7 bases. Germline V lookup: CDR1 LNHDA, CDR2 SQIVND (reference sequence). J lost 2 bases, V lost 5 bases, and 18 bases had no gene match. The CDR3 spans 19 residues. CDR3 nucleotides: TGTGCCAGTAGTTCAGAAATTGGGACAGTTTTGGGGGGCAATCAGCCCCAGCATTTT. It translates to CASSSEIGTVLGGNQPQHF.

This CDR3 reads CASSFGGASRQYF. In nucleotides, the CDR3 is TGTGCCAGCAGTTTCGGGGGGGCGTCGAGGCAGTACTTC. The V call is TRBV27, the J call TRBJ2-7; 8 nucleotides match TRBD2. Unmatched junction bases numbered 7, after V lost 3 bases and J lost 9 bases. CDR3 length equals 13 residues. Germline loops: CDR1 MNHEY, CDR2 SMNVEV (reference sequence).